What follows are 21 T cell receptor beta chains derived from one specimen sequenced in a study of CD8+ T cells in alopecia areata. A panel of CD4, CD8alpha, NKG2D, NKG2ACE and other markers served to sort pooled cutaneous lymph node cells. The authors extracted RNA and reverse transcribed it into cDNA as the sequencing template. Sequencing used immunoSEQ multiplex PCR; TCRdb keeps in-frame clones, though not all of them. The sample contains approximately 300,000 clones, none occurring once; about 1.2% lies in the top ten. Sequencing input: CD4+ T cells sorted from a lymph node. Every receptor here comes from a C3H/HeJ mouse with alopecia areata. The mouse strain carries the MHC haplotype H2-k.

A word on this clone: The genes and germline here are from mouse. From the germline J gene comes the end of the CDR3, since the read stops 4 residues before it. This sequence joins TRBV12-1 and TRBJ2-1; D is unclear. This CDR3 has 15 residues. The germline V and J ends were trimmed by 4 bases and 0 bases, with 12 bases remaining between them. Germline V gives CDR1 SGHSN, CDR2 HYEKVE. Here the CDR3 reads CASSPTANNYAEQFF. CDR3 bases read: TGTGCCAGCTCCCCTACAGCAAATAACTATGCT.

This clone was detected a few times. The listed genes are named as in mouse. The read comes to an end 4 residues before the CDR3 does, leaving the germline J gene to fill in the end. This chain uses TRBV1 with TRBJ1-1, with 8 bases identical to TRBD1. This CDR3 has 16 amino acids. The junction had 4 bases not matched to a gene; V was cut back by 1 base and J by 0 bases. Per the germline V gene, CDR1 is NSQYPW and CDR2 is LRSPGD (reference sequence). The CDR3 region is CTCSAVPDRANTEVFF. The sequenced part of the CDR3 DNA is TGCACCTGCAGTGCAGTTCCGGACAGGGCAAACACA.

This clone showed up just a few times. Mouse names are used for the genes. Read coverage stops 4 residues before the CDR3 terminus; the germline J gene supplies the remainder. The chain combines TRBV13-3 with TRBJ2-4, with TRBD1 identical over 7 bases. Germline V gene data show CDR1 as NNHDY and CDR2 as SYVADS. CDR3 length equals 14 residues. Losses at the gene ends were 5 bases for V and 2 bases for J; bases not matched to a gene: 5. CDR3 residues: CASRQGKNQNTLYF. The CDR3 bases that were read are TGTGCCAGCAGACAGGGGAAGAATCAAAAC.

This clone was counted many times. The gene symbols are mouse symbols. The DNA ends 4 residues before the CDR3 does, and the rest of the CDR3 is filled in from the germline J gene. V usage is TRBV13-3 and J usage is TRBJ1-2; D is possibly TRBD1 (5 bases). V was trimmed by 5 bases and J by 4 bases, leaving 12 bases between them. Germline CDR1 NNHDY, CDR2 SYVADS. This CDR3 region has 13 residues. Partial CDR3 DNA: TGTGCCAGCAGCCCAGGGCGGCGCTCC. Amino acid sequence: CASSPGRRS. The full CDR3 sequence reads CASSPGRRSDYTF.

In this sample, this clone turned up a few times. Mouse names are used for the genes. This CDR3 is CASGDALGGRQDTQYF. The part of the CDR3 DNA that was read is TGTGCCAGCGGTGATGCCTTGGGGGGGCGCCAAGAC. The J gene is TRBJ2-5, the V gene TRBV13-2; TRBD2 matches 9 bases. The read finishes 4 residues shy of the CDR3 end, and the germline J gene is used to complete it. The CDR3 is 16 residues long. V shed 0 bases and J 2 bases; nucleotides not matched to a gene: 4. Germline loops: CDR1 NNHNN, CDR2 SYGAGS (reference sequence).

A note on this clone: Gene names and germline match the mouse. The read terminates 4 residues before the CDR3 end, so the remaining end is supplied by the germline J gene. The chain has TRBV13-1 and TRBJ1-2, with TRBD1 matching 10 bases. The CDR3 length is 16 residues. Germline V gene data show CDR1 as NSHNY and CDR2 as SYGAGN. V lost 1 base and J lost 2; bases outside the gene matches: 5. The CDR3 DNA, read in part, is TGTGCCAGCAGTGATCCCCCGGGACAGGGGAACTCC. It translates to CASSDPPGQGNS. In full, the CDR3 is CASSDPPGQGNSDYTF.

This clone has a handful of counts. Germline and genes: mouse. The read stops 4 residues short of the end of the CDR3; the missing end is completed from the germline J gene. The rearrangement links TRBV29 to TRBJ2-4; 7 nucleotides match TRBD2. The CDR3 totals 12 residues. In germline, CDR1 is MSHET, CDR2 SYDVDS. CDR3: CASTLGPNTLYF. The covered CDR3 bases are TGTGCTAGCACACTGGGGCCAAAC.

Worth noting for this clone: Gene names are mouse gene names. The read terminates 4 residues ahead of where the CDR3 ends, so the germline J gene completes it. This sample includes further DNA sequences coding for the same CDR3. V is TRBV19 and J is TRBJ2-7, with 9 positions matching TRBD1. Germline V gene lookup returns CDR1 FNHDT and CDR2 SITEND (reference sequence). This CDR3 comprises 14 residues. The CDR3 DNA, read in part, is TGTGCCAGCAGTCCTCCGGGACAGGGATAT. Protein sequence: CASSPPGQGY. The whole CDR3 protein is CASSPPGQGYEQYF.

This clone came up a few times. Any gene name here is a mouse gene name. The read halts 4 residues ahead of the CDR3 end, with the missing end drawn from the germline J gene. The sample has other DNA sequences that encode this CDR3 too. The chain combines TRBV5 with TRBJ2-3; possibly TRBD1 for D (6 bases). Between the trimmed V and J ends, which lost 3 bases and 0 bases, there was a span of 10 bases. CDR3 length equals 15 residues. Germline lookup yields CDR1 LGHNA and CDR2 YNLKQL (reference sequence). CDR3 in amino acids: CASSQDSTSAETLYF. The CDR3 bases that were read are TGTGCCAGCAGCCAGGACAGCACTAGTGCAGAA.

This clone was detected a few times. The listed genes are named as in mouse. The read gets to within 4 residues of the CDR3 end, and the germline J gene fills in the rest. The rearrangement links TRBV19 to TRBJ2-7; weak D call: TRBD2 (6 bases). CDR1 is FNHDT and CDR2 is SITEND in the germline V gene (reference sequence). The CDR3 sequence is 12 residues long. CDR3 protein: CASTPWGYEQYF. Incomplete CDR3 DNA: TGTGCCAGCACCCCCTGGGGTTAT. Using reference TRBV19 and TRBJ2-7 for the parts outside the CDR3, the full variable domain is GGIITQTPKFLIGQEGQKLTLKCQQNFNHDTMYWYRQDSGKGLRLIYYSITENDLQKGDLSEGYDASREKKSSFSLTVTSAQKNEMAVFLCASTPWGYEQYFGPGTRLTVL.

This clone was counted between two and nine times. Gene names are mouse gene names. Read coverage stops 4 residues before the CDR3 terminus; the germline J gene supplies the remainder. This specimen includes other DNA sequences encoding the same CDR3. The rearrangement links TRBV13-1 to TRBJ2-3; 7 bases agree with TRBD2. V was clipped by 0 bases and J by 0 bases; unmatched bases: 4. This CDR3 spans 16 amino acids. Germline CDR1 is NSHNY and CDR2 is SYGAGN. The sequenced part of the CDR3 DNA is TGTGCCAGCAGTGATGCCTGGGGGTCTAGTGCAGAA. Residues: CASSDAWGSSAE. The entire CDR3 protein is CASSDAWGSSAETLYF.

On this clone itself: Gene names follow the mouse nomenclature. The read terminates 4 residues ahead of where the CDR3 ends, so the germline J gene completes it. The chain links TRBV13-1 to TRBJ2-1, with 11 bases that match TRBD1. The CDR3 runs 17 residues. The germline gives CDR1 NSHNY, CDR2 SYGAGN. The CDR3 sequence is CASSDPVRDRGGAEQFF. The DNA read from the CDR3 is TGTGCCAGCAGTGATCCCGTCCGGGACAGGGGGGGGGCT.

Ten or more counts support this clone. Here the gene names and germline are mouse. The read finishes 4 residues shy of the CDR3 end, and the germline J gene is used to complete it. The rearrangement links TRBV19 to TRBJ2-3; TRBD2 agrees at 7 bases. Looked up from germline, CDR1 is FNHDT and CDR2 is SITEND (reference sequence). The CDR3 extends over 17 amino acids. J gave up 0 bases and V 6 bases, and 13 bases lay outside the gene matches. This CDR3 reads CASTSPGDWASAETLYF. The sequenced part of the CDR3 DNA is TGTGCCAGCACCTCACCCGGAGACTGGGCCAGTGCAGAA.

The sample holds a few counts of this clone. Genes and germline are mouse. The CDR3 goes on 4 residues after the read ends, and that part is filled in from the germline J gene. The rearrangement joins TRBV14 to TRBJ1-2; D call uncertain. CDR1 is SGHDT and CDR2 is FRDEAV in the germline V gene. V dropped 1 base and J dropped 0 bases, with 10 bases sitting between them. The CDR3 has 15 amino acids. The DNA read from the CDR3 is TGTGCCAGCAGTTTCCCCCTTCACACAAACTCC. As protein: CASSFPLHTNS. The entire CDR3 protein reads CASSFPLHTNSDYTF.

In the case of this clone: Gene names follow the mouse nomenclature. Read data end 4 residues before the CDR3 end; the end is taken from the germline J gene. V is TRBV1 and J is TRBJ2-5; D may match TRBD1 or TRBD2 (6 bases each). CDR3 length: 14 residues. Germline V gives CDR1 NSQYPW, CDR2 LRSPGD (reference sequence). CDR3 loop: CTCSAGAGEDTQYF. CDR3 DNA (partial): TGCACCTGCAGTGCGGGGGCAGGGGAAGAC.

This clone showed up just a few times. Any gene name here is a mouse gene name. The sequence runs out 4 residues before the end of the CDR3; the remainder is reconstructed from the germline J gene. V is TRBV13-3 and J is TRBJ1-1; tentative D call: TRBD1 (5 bases). CDR3 length: 12 amino acids. CDR1 and CDR2 (germline): NNHDY, SYVADS. The CDR3 region is CASSDSGIEVFF. The DNA read from the CDR3 is TGTGCCAGCAGTGATTCAGGGATA.

This clone was picked up a small number of times. Gene names follow the mouse nomenclature. The observed sequence ends 4 residues before the CDR3 terminus, with the missing tail filled in from the germline J gene. The chain carries TRBV19 and TRBJ2-7, with D maybe TRBD2 (7 bases). In germline, CDR1 is FNHDT, CDR2 SITEND (reference sequence). CDR3 length: 14 amino acids. CDR3 DNA (partial): TGTGCCAGCAGTGCCCCGGGGGGCCCGTAT. Its translation is CASSAPGGPY. The CDR3, in full, reads CASSAPGGPYEQYF. Filled out from reference TRBV19 and TRBJ2-7, the complete variable domain reads GGIITQTPKFLIGQEGQKLTLKCQQNFNHDTMYWYRQDSGKGLRLIYYSITENDLQKGDLSEGYDASREKKSSFSLTVTSAQKNEMAVFLCASSAPGGPYEQYFGPGTRLTVL.

This clone has more than one count but fewer than ten. The gene names given are mouse names. The read ends 4 residues early relative to the CDR3; the germline J gene fills the gap. The chain couples TRBV5 to TRBJ2-5; the D is unclear. The CDR3 contains 14 residues. Trimming left V 5 bases short and J 2 bases short, with 11 bases between. CDR1 and CDR2 from the germline V gene are LGHNA and YNLKQL (reference sequence). The DNA read from the CDR3 is TGTGCCAGCAGCTATACAGCGATCCAAGAC. Protein: CASSYTAIQD. Given in full, the CDR3 is CASSYTAIQDTQYF.

Remarks on this clone: Mouse gene names and germline throughout. The CDR3 end lies 4 residues beyond the end of the read and is filled in from the germline J gene. The chain has TRBV13-1 and TRBJ1-1; D call uncertain. The CDR3 covers 15 residues. Trimming removed 0 bases from V and 1 base from J, with 10 bases in between. Looked up from germline, CDR1 is NSHNY and CDR2 is SYGAGN. Partial CDR3 DNA: TGTGCCAGCAGTGATGCAGGCAGACAAAACACA. Protein sequence: CASSDAGRQNT. In full, the CDR3 is CASSDAGRQNTEVFF.

The table lists this clone with a few counts. Genes and germline are mouse. The read gets to within 4 residues of the CDR3 end, and the germline J gene fills in the rest. This CDR3 is also generated by other DNA sequences in the sample. The rearrangement uses TRBV13-2 and TRBJ1-1; no reliable D call. Trimming took 0 bases from V and 3 from J, leaving 12 bases between them. This CDR3 spans 15 amino acids. Germline loops: CDR1 NNHNN, CDR2 SYGAGS (reference sequence). This chain's CDR3 is CASGDAGGGDTEVFF. Incomplete CDR3 DNA: TGTGCCAGCGGTGATGCAGGAGGAGGAGACACA.

Note on this clone: Gene names follow the mouse nomenclature. The read halts 4 residues ahead of the CDR3 end, with the missing end drawn from the germline J gene. The chain carries TRBV1 and TRBJ2-3; the D is unclear. Trimming left V 1 base short and J 3 bases short, with 8 bases between. There are 14 residues in the CDR3. The V gene's germline CDR1 is NSQYPW and CDR2 LRSPGD (reference sequence). Here the CDR3 reads CTCSAVQVAETLYF. The CDR3 bases that were read are TGCACCTGCAGTGCAGTTCAGGTGGCAGAA. The full variable domain, rest sourced from reference TRBV1 and TRBJ2-3, is VTLLEQNPRWRLVPRGQAVNLRCILKNSQYPWMSWYQQDLQKQLQWLFTLRSPGDKEVKSLPGADYLATRVTDTELRLQVANMSQGRTLYCTCSAVQVAETLYFGSGTRLTVL.